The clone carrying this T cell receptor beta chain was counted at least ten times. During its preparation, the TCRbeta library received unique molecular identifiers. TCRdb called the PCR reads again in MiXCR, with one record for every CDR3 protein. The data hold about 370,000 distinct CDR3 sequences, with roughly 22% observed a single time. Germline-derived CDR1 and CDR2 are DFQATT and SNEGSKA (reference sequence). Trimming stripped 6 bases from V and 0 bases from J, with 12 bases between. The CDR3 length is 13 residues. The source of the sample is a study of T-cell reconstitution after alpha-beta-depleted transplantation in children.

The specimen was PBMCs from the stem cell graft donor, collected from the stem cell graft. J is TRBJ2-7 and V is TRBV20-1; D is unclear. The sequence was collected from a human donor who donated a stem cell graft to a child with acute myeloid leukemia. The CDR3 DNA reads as TGCAGTGCCAGCAAAAGGAGCTCCTACGAGCAGTACTTC. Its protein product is CSASKRSSYEQYF.